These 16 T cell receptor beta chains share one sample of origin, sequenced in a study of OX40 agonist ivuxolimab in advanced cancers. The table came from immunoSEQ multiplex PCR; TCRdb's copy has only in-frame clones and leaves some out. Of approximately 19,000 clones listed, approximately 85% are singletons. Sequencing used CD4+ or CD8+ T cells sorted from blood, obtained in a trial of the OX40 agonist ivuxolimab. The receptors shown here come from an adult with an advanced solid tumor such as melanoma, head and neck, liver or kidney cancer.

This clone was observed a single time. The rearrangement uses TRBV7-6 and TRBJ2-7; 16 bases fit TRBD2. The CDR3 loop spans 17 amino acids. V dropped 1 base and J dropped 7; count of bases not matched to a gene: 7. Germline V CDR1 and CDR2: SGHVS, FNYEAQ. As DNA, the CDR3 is TGTGCCAGCAGCTTAGTGGGACTAGCGGGAGGGCCTCGTGAGCAGTACTTC. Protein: CASSLVGLAGGPREQYF. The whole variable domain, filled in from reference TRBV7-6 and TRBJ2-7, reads GAGVSQSPRYKVTKRGQDVALRCDPISGHVSLYWYRQALGQGPEFLTYFNYEAQQDKSGLPNDRFSAERPEGSISTLTIQRTEQRDSAMYRCASSLVGLAGGPREQYFGPGTRLTVT.

CDR3 protein: CASSPSFQGIWALEQYF. The CDR3 bases are TGTGCCAGCAGCCCCAGTTTCCAGGGAATCTGGGCCCTCGAGCAGTACTTC. The V call is TRBV7-6, the J call TRBJ2-7; D might be TRBD1 (5 bases). V dropped 5 bases and J dropped 6 bases, with 26 bases sitting between them. The CDR3 length is 17 residues. Germline lookup yields CDR1 SGHVS and CDR2 FNYEAQ.

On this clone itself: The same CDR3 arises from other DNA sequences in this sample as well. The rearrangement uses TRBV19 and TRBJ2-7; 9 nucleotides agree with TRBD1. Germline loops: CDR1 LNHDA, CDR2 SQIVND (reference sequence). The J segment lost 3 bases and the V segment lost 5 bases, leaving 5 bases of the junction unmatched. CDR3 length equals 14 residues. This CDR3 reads CASSPGTGSYEQYF. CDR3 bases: TGTGCCAGTAGTCCCGGGACAGGGAGCTACGAGCAGTACTTC.

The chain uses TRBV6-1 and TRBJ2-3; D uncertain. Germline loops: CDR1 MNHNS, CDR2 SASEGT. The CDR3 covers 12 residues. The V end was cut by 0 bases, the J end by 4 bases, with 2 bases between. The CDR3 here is CASSEAADTQYF. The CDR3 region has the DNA TGTGCCAGCAGTGAAGCAGCAGATACGCAGTATTTT.

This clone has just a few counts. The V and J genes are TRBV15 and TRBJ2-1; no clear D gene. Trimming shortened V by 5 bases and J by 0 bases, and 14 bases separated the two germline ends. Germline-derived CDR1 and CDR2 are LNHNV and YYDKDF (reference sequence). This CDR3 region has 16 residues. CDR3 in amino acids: CATSAPELSSYNEQFF. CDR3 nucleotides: TGTGCCACCAGCGCCCCGGAATTGAGCTCCTACAATGAGCAGTTCTTC.

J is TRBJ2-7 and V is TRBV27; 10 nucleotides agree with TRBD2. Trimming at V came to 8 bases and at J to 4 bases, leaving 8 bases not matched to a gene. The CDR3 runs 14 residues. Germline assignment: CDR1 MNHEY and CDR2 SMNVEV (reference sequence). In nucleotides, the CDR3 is TGTGCCAGCCAAGGGACTAGCGCAAGGTACGAGCAGTACTTC. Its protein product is CASQGTSARYEQYF.

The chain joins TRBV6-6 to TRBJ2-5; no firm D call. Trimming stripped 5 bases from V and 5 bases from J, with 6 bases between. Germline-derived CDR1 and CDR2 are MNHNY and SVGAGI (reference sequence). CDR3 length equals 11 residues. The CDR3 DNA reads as TGTGCCAGCAGTACAGCCGAGACCCAGTACTTC. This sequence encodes CASSTAETQYF.

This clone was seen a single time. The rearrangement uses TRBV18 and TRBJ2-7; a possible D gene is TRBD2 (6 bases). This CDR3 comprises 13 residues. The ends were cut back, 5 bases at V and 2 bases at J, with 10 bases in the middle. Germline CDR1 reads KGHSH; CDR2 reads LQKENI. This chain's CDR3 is CASSSSEAYEQYF. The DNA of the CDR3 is TGTGCCAGCTCATCTAGCGAAGCCTACGAGCAGTACTTC. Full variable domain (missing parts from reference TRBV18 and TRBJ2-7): NAGVMQNPRHLVRRRGQEARLRCSPMKGHSHVYWYRQLPEEGLKFMVYLQKENIIDESGMPKERFSAEFPKEGPSILRIQQVVRGDSAAYFCASSSSEAYEQYFGPGTRLTVT.

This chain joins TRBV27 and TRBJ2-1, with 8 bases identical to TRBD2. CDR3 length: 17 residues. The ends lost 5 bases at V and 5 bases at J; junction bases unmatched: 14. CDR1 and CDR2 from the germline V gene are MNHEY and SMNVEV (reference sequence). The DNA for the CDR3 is TGTGCCAGCAGTCCCAGGGGAAGACTAGCGACCCACAATGAGCAGTTCTTC. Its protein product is CASSPRGRLATHNEQFF.

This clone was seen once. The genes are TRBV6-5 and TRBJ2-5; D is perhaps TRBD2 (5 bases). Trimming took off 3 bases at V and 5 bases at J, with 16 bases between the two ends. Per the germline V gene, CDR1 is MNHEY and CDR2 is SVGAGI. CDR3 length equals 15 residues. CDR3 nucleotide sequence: TGTGCCAGCAGTTATGGCGGGCCACTGCAGGAGACCCAGTACTTC. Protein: CASSYGGPLQETQYF.

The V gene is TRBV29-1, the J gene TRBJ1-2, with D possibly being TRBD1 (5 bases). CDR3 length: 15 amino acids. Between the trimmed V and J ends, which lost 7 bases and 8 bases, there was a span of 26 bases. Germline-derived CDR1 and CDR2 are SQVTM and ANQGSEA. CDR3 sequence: CSARSGQGGPWGYTF. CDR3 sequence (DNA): TGCAGCGCCCGGTCTGGGCAGGGAGGACCTTGGGGCTACACCTTC.

This CDR3 is CASSPQDLAGVETQYF. CDR3 nucleotide sequence: TGTGCCAGCTCACCACAGGACCTAGCGGGAGTTGAGACCCAGTACTTC. The rearrangement uses TRBV18 and TRBJ2-5, with 10 bases matching TRBD2. There are 16 residues in the CDR3. V dropped 1 base and J dropped 5; count of bases not matched to a gene: 7. Germline CDR1 reads KGHSH; CDR2 reads LQKENI.

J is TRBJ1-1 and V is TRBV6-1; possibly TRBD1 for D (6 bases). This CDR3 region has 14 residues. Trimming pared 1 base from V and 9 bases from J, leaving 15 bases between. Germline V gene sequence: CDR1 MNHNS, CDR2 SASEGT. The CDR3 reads CASSEEQGPPKAFF. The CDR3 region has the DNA TGTGCCAGCAGTGAAGAGCAGGGGCCCCCCAAAGCTTTCTTT.

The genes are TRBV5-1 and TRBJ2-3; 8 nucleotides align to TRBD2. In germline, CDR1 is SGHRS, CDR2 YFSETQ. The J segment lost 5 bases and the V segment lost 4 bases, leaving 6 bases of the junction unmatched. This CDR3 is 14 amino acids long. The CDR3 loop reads CASSRAGAKDTQYF. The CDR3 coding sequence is TGCGCCAGCAGCCGAGCGGGGGCTAAAGATACGCAGTATTTT.

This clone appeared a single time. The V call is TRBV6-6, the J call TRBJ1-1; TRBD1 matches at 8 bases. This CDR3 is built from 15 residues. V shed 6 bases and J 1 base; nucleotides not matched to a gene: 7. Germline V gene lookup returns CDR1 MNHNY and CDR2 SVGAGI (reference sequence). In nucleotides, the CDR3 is TGTGCCAGCAGCCAGACAGGGGTGAAGAACACTGAAGCTTTCTTT. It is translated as CASSQTGVKNTEAFF.

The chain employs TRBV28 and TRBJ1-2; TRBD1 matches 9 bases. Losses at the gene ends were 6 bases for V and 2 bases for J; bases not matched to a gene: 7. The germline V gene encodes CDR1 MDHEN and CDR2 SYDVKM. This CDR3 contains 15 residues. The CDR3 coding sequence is TGTGCCAGCAGGGGGACAGGGAACGAGAACTATGGCTACACCTTC. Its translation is CASRGTGNENYGYTF.